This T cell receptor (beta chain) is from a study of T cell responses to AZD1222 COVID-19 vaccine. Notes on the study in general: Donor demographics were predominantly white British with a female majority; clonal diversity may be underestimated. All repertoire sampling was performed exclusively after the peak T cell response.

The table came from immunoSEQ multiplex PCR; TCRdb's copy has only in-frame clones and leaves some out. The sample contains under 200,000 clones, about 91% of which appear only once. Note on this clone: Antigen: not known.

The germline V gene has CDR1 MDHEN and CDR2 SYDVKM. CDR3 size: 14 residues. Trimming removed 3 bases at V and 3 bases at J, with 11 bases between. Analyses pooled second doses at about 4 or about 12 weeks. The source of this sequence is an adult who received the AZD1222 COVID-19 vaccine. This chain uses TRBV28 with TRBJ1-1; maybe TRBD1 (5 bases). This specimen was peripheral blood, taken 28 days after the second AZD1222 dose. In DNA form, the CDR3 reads TGTGCCAGCAGTTTGGCAGGAGGGGACACTGAAGCTTTCTTT. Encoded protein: CASSLAGGDTEAFF.